One sample yielded the 20 T cell receptor beta chains listed below, sequenced in a study of blood T cell repertoires in COVID-19. Profiling relied on immunoSEQ multiplex PCR, and the TCRdb table lists in-frame clones only, not all of them. The top ten hold 13% of the sample, which has over 250,000 clones, roughly 87% seen once. Sequenced sample: peripheral blood. These receptors were obtained from a human donor in a cohort sampled during active COVID-19.

This chain uses TRBV4-1 with TRBJ2-3; D not resolved. CDR3 size: 15 residues. V was clipped by 7 bases and J by 0 bases, with 14 bases between them. CDR1 and CDR2 from the germline V gene are MGHRA and YSYEKL. The CDR3 protein is CASNAPYASTDTQYF. Written as DNA, the CDR3 is TGCGCCAGCAACGCCCCCTACGCTAGCACAGATACGCAGTATTTT.

In regard to this clone: The sample contains more than one DNA sequence encoding this CDR3. The V and J genes are TRBV5-1 and TRBJ1-2; no definite D call. Trimming shortened V by 0 bases and J by 0 bases, and 9 bases separated the two germline ends. Germline V lookup: CDR1 SGHRS, CDR2 YFSETQ. The CDR3 runs to 15 residues. The DNA for the CDR3 is TGCGCCAGCAGCTTGGGCCAGGAACCTAACTATGGCTACACCTTC. As protein: CASSLGQEPNYGYTF.

This clone was observed once. The chain carries TRBV7-2 and TRBJ2-3; D call uncertain. The CDR3 covers 13 residues. The ends were cut back, 5 bases at V and 0 bases at J, with 6 bases in the middle. The germline V gene encodes CDR1 SGHTA and CDR2 FQGNSA. This chain's CDR3 is CASSQQSTDTQYF. In DNA, the CDR3 is TGTGCCAGCAGCCAACAGAGCACAGATACGCAGTATTTT.

This chain connects TRBV7-8 to TRBJ2-7; unclear D gene. CDR1 is SGHVS, CDR2 FQNEAQ, per germline. Trimming removed 5 bases at V and 4 bases at J, with 6 bases between. The CDR3 runs 11 residues. The CDR3 DNA sequence: TGTGCCAGCAGCGTCGGTTACGAGCAGTACTTC. Translating it yields CASSVGYEQYF.

This rearrangement joins TRBV28 to TRBJ1-1, with 7 bases aligning to TRBD1. This CDR3 spans 16 amino acids. Trimming took 5 bases from V and 6 from J; bases not matched to a gene: 15. The germline gives CDR1 MDHEN, CDR2 SYDVKM. The CDR3 DNA follows: TGTGCCAGCAGTGCGACGACAGGGTCGTATTTCGCTGAAGCTTTCTTT. This encodes CASSATTGSYFAEAFF.

The gene calls are TRBV2 and TRBJ2-3; TRBD2 might be the D (6 bases). V lost 8 bases and J lost 0, with 15 bases in between. Germline V gives CDR1 SNHLY, CDR2 FYNNEI. The CDR3 is made up of 15 amino acids. The CDR3 region is CASAPGTSSTDTQYF. The CDR3 DNA is TGTGCCAGCGCTCCTGGGACTTCTAGCACAGATACGCAGTATTTT.

This sequence joins TRBV19 and TRBJ1-1; TRBD1 might be the D (6 bases). The CDR3 has 14 amino acids. Trimming took 3 bases from V and 1 from J, leaving 9 bases between them. Germline CDR1 is LNHDA and CDR2 is SQIVND (reference sequence). CDR3 coding DNA: TGTGCCAGTAGTATTGGGGGACAGAACACTGAAGCTTTCTTT. This sequence encodes CASSIGGQNTEAFF.

This clone was observed a handful of times. The J gene is TRBJ2-2, the V gene TRBV24-1; 13 bases are a match to TRBD2. The CDR3 spans 16 residues. From germline, CDR1 is KGHDR and CDR2 SFDVKD. J lost 6 bases, V lost 10 bases, and 10 bases had no gene match. The CDR3 spells CATQKGLAGVSGELFF. CDR3 nucleotide sequence: TGTGCCACGCAGAAAGGACTAGCGGGAGTTTCCGGGGAGCTGTTTTTT.

This chain joins TRBV6-2 or TRBV6-3 and TRBJ2-7; no reliable D call. The germline V and J ends were trimmed by 4 bases and 0 bases, with 10 bases remaining between them. Germline V lookup: CDR1 MNHEY, CDR2 SVGEGT. There are 14 residues in the CDR3. The CDR3 here is CASSLTGSSYEQYF. Here the CDR3 DNA reads TGTGCCAGCAGTTTGACGGGTAGCTCCTACGAGCAGTACTTC.

This chain joins TRBV5-1 and TRBJ2-1; 7 nucleotides align to TRBD1. Losses at the gene ends were 3 bases for V and 3 bases for J; bases not matched to a gene: 3. The length of the CDR3 is 14 residues. CDR1 and CDR2 (germline): SGHRS, YFSETQ. The CDR3 loop reads CASSSAGGYNEQFF. The CDR3, as DNA: TGCGCCAGCAGCTCTGCAGGGGGCTACAATGAGCAGTTCTTC.

The gene calls are TRBV7-6 and TRBJ2-3; the match to TRBD2 covers 12 bases. Trimming removed 1 base from V and 8 bases from J; junction bases left unmatched: 4. The germline CDR1 and CDR2 sequences are SGHVS and FNYEAQ. The CDR3 length is 15 residues. This CDR3 is CASSLGLAGAGTQYF. Here the CDR3 DNA reads TGTGCCAGCAGCTTAGGACTAGCGGGAGCTGGTACGCAGTATTTT.

The CDR3 sequence: CASSIRTAFVEQYF. Written as DNA, the CDR3 is TGTGCCAGCTCAATAAGGACAGCCTTTGTCGAGCAGTACTTC. The chain employs TRBV18 and TRBJ2-7, with D perhaps TRBD1 (6 bases). The CDR3 has 14 residues. Trimming removed 5 bases at V and 6 bases at J, with 17 bases between. Germline CDR1 KGHSH, CDR2 LQKENI.

CDR3 in DNA: TGTGCCAGTAGAGACTATCCAAGGGAGACCCAGTACTTC. Translating it yields CASRDYPRETQYF. This chain connects TRBV19 to TRBJ2-5; possible D gene TRBD2, 5 bases. There are 13 residues in the CDR3. The V and J ends lost 6 bases and 5 bases respectively, with 13 bases between them. Germline CDR1 and CDR2: LNHDA and SQIVND (reference sequence).

This rearrangement joins TRBV28 to TRBJ1-1; 7 nucleotides align to TRBD1. This CDR3 is built from 14 residues. Germline V gene data show CDR1 as MDHEN and CDR2 as SYDVKM. J lost 12 bases, V lost 3 bases, and 13 bases had no gene match. DNA of the CDR3: TGTGCCAGCAGTTTTTGGGAGAAGAGGGACAGAACTTTCTTT. Amino acid sequence: CASSFWEKRDRTFF.

This clone was found a few times. This chain links TRBV3-1 (or the pseudogene TRBV3-2) with TRBJ1-5; 8 positions agree with TRBD1. The CDR3 has 15 residues. V lost 10 bases, J lost 6 bases, and 14 bases stayed unmatched. From germline, CDR1 is LGHDT and CDR2 YNNKEL (reference sequence). CDR3 in amino acids: CAIKANQGAGQPQHF. In DNA, the CDR3 is TGTGCCATCAAAGCGAACCAGGGGGCCGGTCAGCCCCAGCATTTT.

This clone was seen a single time. The V and J genes are TRBV18 and TRBJ2-3, with TRBD2 matching over 11 bases. Trimming took 3 bases from V and 1 from J; bases not matched to a gene: 9. Per the germline V gene, CDR1 is KGHSH and CDR2 is LQKENI. The CDR3 spans 18 residues. The CDR3 sequence: CASSPYPTSGRGTDTQYF. The CDR3 DNA follows: TGTGCCAGCTCACCCTATCCCACTAGCGGGAGAGGCACAGATACGCAGTATTTT.

This chain connects TRBV18 to TRBJ1-4; 7 nucleotides agree with TRBD1. Losses at the gene ends were 4 bases for V and 4 bases for J; bases not matched to a gene: 6. This CDR3 contains 15 residues. The germline CDR1 and CDR2 sequences are KGHSH and LQKENI. CDR3 nucleotides: TGTGCCAGCTCACTACCGGGACAGCGTAATGAAAAACTGTTTTTT. It is translated as CASSLPGQRNEKLFF.

This chain uses TRBV2 with TRBJ2-6; D not certain. The CDR3 has 13 amino acids. Trimming pared 7 bases from V and 2 bases from J, leaving 6 bases between. CDR1 and CDR2 from the germline V gene are SNHLY and FYNNEI. This chain's CDR3 is CASTDTGANVLTF. The CDR3 bases are TGTGCCAGCACCGACACTGGGGCCAACGTCCTGACTTTC.

This clone was counted once. V and J are TRBV29-1 and TRBJ1-1, with unresolved D. The germline V gene encodes CDR1 SQVTM and CDR2 ANQGSEA. The CDR3 has 13 residues. The V and J ends lost 7 bases and 2 bases respectively, with 14 bases between them. This CDR3 is CSAGWEGNTEAFF. The CDR3 DNA reads TGCAGCGCTGGGTGGGAGGGTAACACTGAAGCTTTCTTT.

This chain connects TRBV18 to TRBJ2-7; 9 nucleotides match TRBD1. J was trimmed by 3 bases and V by 3 bases; bases with no gene match: 6. The CDR3 is 15 amino acids. The germline CDR1 and CDR2 sequences are KGHSH and LQKENI. This CDR3 is CASSPPGQGRYEQYF. Here the CDR3 DNA reads TGTGCCAGCTCACCCCCGGGACAGGGACGCTACGAGCAGTACTTC.